The 27 T cell receptor beta chains below come from one sample, sequenced in a study of T cells in Graves' hyperthyroidism and ophthalmopathy. TCR beta CDR3 region amplification was performed from RNA transcripts. First-round RT-PCR targeting the TCR CDR3 was performed with the HTBI primer set. TCRdb ran MiXCR on the multiplex PCR reads and lists one entry per CDR3 protein. Altogether around 400,000 distinct CDR3 sequences are present, around 14% being singletons, with the ten largest covering 9.2%. Sequenced input: blood. The receptors were gathered from a woman under 30 with Graves' hyperthyroidism.

This clonotype has a handful of counts. The chain uses TRBV7-9 and TRBJ2-7; TRBD2 matches at 8 bases. Germline-derived CDR1 and CDR2 are SEHNR and FQNEAQ (reference sequence). The CDR3 spans 13 residues. Trimming at V came to 3 bases and at J to 4 bases, leaving 2 bases not matched to a gene. The CDR3 protein is CASSFGREYEQYF. The DNA for the CDR3 is TGTGCCAGCAGCTTCGGGAGGGAATACGAGCAGTACTTC.

Regarding this clonotype: Given a much more abundant clone one base away, this may be a read error. This chain uses TRBV5-5 with TRBJ1-2, with unresolved D. The germline gives CDR1 SGHKS, CDR2 YYEKEE (reference sequence). This CDR3 comprises 15 residues. The CDR3 nucleotides are TGCACCAGCAGCTCGGGCCGGGTTACGGACTATGGCTACACCTTC. It specifies CTSSSGRVTDYGYTF.

This clonotype was seen at least ten times. The V gene is TRBV7-9, the J gene TRBJ2-7, with D maybe TRBD2 (6 bases). This CDR3 region has 13 residues. Germline values: CDR1 SEHNR, CDR2 FQNEAQ (reference sequence). Trimming removed 5 bases from V and 5 bases from J, with 13 bases in between. The CDR3 loop reads CASSAGGTDEQYF. Written as DNA, the CDR3 is TGTGCCAGCAGCGCAGGAGGGACTGACGAGCAGTACTTC. Full variable domain (outside the CDR3, taken from reference TRBV7-9 and TRBJ2-7): DTGVSQNPRHKITKRGQNVTFRCDPISEHNRLYWYRQTLGQGPEFLTYFQNEAQLEKSRLLSDRFSAERPKGSFSTLEIQRTEQGDSAMYLCASSAGGTDEQYFGPGTRLTVT.

This clonotype was found many times. The V gene is TRBV20-1, the J gene TRBJ1-6; possibly TRBD1 for D (5 bases). The germline CDR1 and CDR2 sequences are DFQATT and SNEGSKA (reference sequence). The CDR3 has 15 amino acids. Trimming stripped 0 bases from V and 5 bases from J, with 11 bases between. The CDR3 region is CSARDEGRDNSPLHF. CDR3 nucleotide sequence: TGCAGTGCTAGAGATGAGGGGCGAGATAATTCACCCCTCCACTTT.

This clonotype came up many times. The chain recombines TRBV28 with TRBJ2-7, with unresolved D. Germline values: CDR1 MDHEN, CDR2 SYDVKM. Trimming shortened V by 3 bases and J by 6 bases, and 9 bases separated the two germline ends. This CDR3 comprises 12 residues. CDR3 sequence: CASSLTSLEQYF. CDR3 nucleotides: TGTGCCAGCAGTTTGACCTCACTCGAGCAGTACTTC.

This clonotype was found many times. The chain employs TRBV28 and TRBJ2-3; a possible D gene is TRBD2 (6 bases). This CDR3 comprises 15 residues. Trimming pared 5 bases from V and 7 bases from J, leaving 19 bases between. Germline V gene lookup returns CDR1 MDHEN and CDR2 SYDVKM. The CDR3 here is CASSRDSSFSYTQYF. The CDR3 DNA reads as TGTGCCAGCAGTCGGGACTCGAGCTTCTCGTATACGCAGTATTTT.

A remark on this clonotype: Possible read error: a much larger clone is one base away. This chain links TRBV30 with TRBJ1-1; 7 bases line up with TRBD1. J gave up 4 bases and V 4 bases, and 6 bases lay outside the gene matches. The CDR3 length is 13 residues. The germline V gene encodes CDR1 GTSNPN and CDR2 SVGIG (reference sequence). CDR3 sequence: CAWMGQPSTEAFF. In DNA, the CDR3 is TGTGCCTGGATGGGACAGCCGAGCACTGAAGCTTTCTTT.

In this sample, this clonotype turned up many times. The chain couples TRBV5-5 to TRBJ2-1, with 10 bases fitting TRBD1. Losses at the gene ends were 1 base for V and 4 bases for J; bases not matched to a gene: 2. CDR1 SGHKS and CDR2 YYEKEE come from the germline V gene (reference sequence). The CDR3 runs to 15 residues. CDR3 in amino acids: CASSLWDRGYNEQFF. The DNA of the CDR3 is TGTGCCAGCAGCTTGTGGGACAGGGGATACAATGAGCAGTTCTTC.

At least ten counts were recorded for this clonotype. The chain has TRBV27 and TRBJ2-5; 8 bases agree with TRBD1. The CDR3 totals 14 residues. The J segment lost 4 bases and the V segment lost 3 bases, leaving 4 bases of the junction unmatched. Per the germline V gene, CDR1 is MNHEY and CDR2 is SMNVEV (reference sequence). The CDR3 coding sequence is TGTGCCAGCAGTTTGGGACAGGTCGGAGAGACCCAGTACTTC. The encoded protein is CASSLGQVGETQYF.

This clonotype was seen many times. The J gene is TRBJ2-2, the V gene TRBV20-1; no firm D call. Germline V lookup: CDR1 DFQATT, CDR2 SNEGSKA (reference sequence). The CDR3 contains 13 residues. Trimming left V 8 bases short and J 1 base short, with 11 bases between. Written as DNA, the CDR3 is TGCAGTCTTCCCGAACGGAACACCGGGGAGCTGTTTTTT. It is translated as CSLPERNTGELFF.

At least ten counts were recorded for this clonotype. This sequence joins TRBV5-1 and TRBJ2-1; possible D gene TRBD2, 7 bases. The CDR3 covers 16 residues. CDR1 SGHRS and CDR2 YFSETQ come from the germline V gene. V shed 4 bases and J shed 6 bases, with 20 bases lying between them. The CDR3 bases are TGCGCCAGCAGCCCCAGTTTGGGGGGGGGCATCAATGAGCAGTTCTTC. Its protein is CASSPSLGGGINEQFF.

V and J are TRBV20-1 and TRBJ2-5, with TRBD2 identical over 10 bases. CDR1 is DFQATT and CDR2 is SNEGSKA in the germline V gene (reference sequence). The CDR3 has 11 amino acids. V lost 1 base, J lost 13 bases, and 3 bases stayed unmatched. CDR3 sequence: CSARVGTSVYF. CDR3 bases: TGCAGTGCTAGAGTCGGGACTAGCGTGTACTTC.

In its sample, this clonotype was seen a few times. The chain carries TRBV5-1 and TRBJ1-4; 8 bases match TRBD1. This CDR3 has 19 residues. Germline assignment: CDR1 SGHRS and CDR2 YFSETQ. With V trimmed by 4 bases and J by 8 bases, 22 bases remained unmatched. This CDR3 is CASSAIPRQGLAKGEKLFF. In nucleotides, the CDR3 is TGCGCCAGCAGCGCTATCCCGAGACAGGGGTTGGCCAAGGGGGAAAAACTGTTTTTT. The complete variable domain, with remaining parts taken from reference TRBV5-1 and TRBJ1-4, reads KAGVTQTPRYLIKTRGQQVTLSCSPISGHRSVSWYQQTPGQGLQFLFEYFSETQRNKGNFPGRFSGRQFSNSRSEMNVSTLELGDSALYLCASSAIPRQGLAKGEKLFFGSGTQLSVL.

This clonotype was seen ten or more times. The CDR3 is CAISESSGRSQETQYF. The CDR3 nucleotides read TGTGCCATCAGTGAGTCGAGCGGCCGCAGCCAAGAGACCCAGTACTTC. The V gene is TRBV10-3, the J gene TRBJ2-5; TRBD2 is a possible D gene (5 bases). The germline gives CDR1 ENHRY, CDR2 SYGVKD. Trimming shortened V by 0 bases and J by 1 base, and 12 bases separated the two germline ends. The CDR3 has 16 residues.

The chain employs TRBV7-3 and TRBJ2-3, with 8 bases fitting TRBD2. V dropped 2 bases and J dropped 2; count of bases not matched to a gene: 3. CDR1 is SGHTA and CDR2 is FQGTGA in the germline V gene. The CDR3 runs 15 residues. For the CDR3, the DNA is TGTGCCAGCAGCTTAGCGGGGGGAAACACAGATACGCAGTATTTT. Protein: CASSLAGGNTDTQYF.

The chain uses TRBV19 and TRBJ1-2; D gene ambiguous. The CDR3 sequence is 16 residues long. CDR1 LNHDA and CDR2 SQIVND come from the germline V gene (reference sequence). Trimming pared 1 base from V and 10 bases from J, leaving 22 bases between. CDR3 in DNA: TGTGCCAGTAGTATAGGTCTCTCTACCGCCCCAGTGGACTACACCTTC. It specifies CASSIGLSTAPVDYTF.

This clonotype has more than one count but fewer than ten. The chain couples TRBV9 to TRBJ1-3, with TRBD1 matching 9 bases. With 2 bases clipped from V and 4 bases from J, the junction kept 7 bases outside the gene matches. The germline gives CDR1 SGDLS, CDR2 YYNGEE. The CDR3 is 16 amino acids. The CDR3 bases are TGTGCCAGCAGCGTGGGACAGGGAATAGGGGGAAACACCATATATTTT. The encoded protein is CASSVGQGIGGNTIYF.

This clonotype was recorded many times. The V call is TRBV20-1, the J call TRBJ1-4; a weak D match, TRBD1 (5 bases). CDR3 length equals 14 residues. Germline V gene data show CDR1 as DFQATT and CDR2 as SNEGSKA (reference sequence). V was shortened by 5 bases and J by 7 bases, with 17 bases between the two germline ends. CDR3 in DNA: TGCAGTGCTGGATGGGGAGGCGGGGGTGAAAAACTGTTTTTT. Amino acids: CSAGWGGGGEKLFF.

In the case of this clonotype: It may be a read error: a sequence one base away is much more abundant. The chain couples TRBV6-5 to TRBJ2-7, with D maybe TRBD2 (5 bases). V was shortened by 2 bases and J by 7 bases, with 12 bases between the two germline ends. In germline, CDR1 is MNHEY, CDR2 SVGAGI. CDR3 size: 13 residues. This CDR3 reads CASSYHRPGEQYF. The CDR3 DNA follows: TGTGCCAGCAGTTACCACCGGCCGGGAGAGCAGTACTTC.

This clonotype has at least ten counts. The rearrangement joins TRBV6-2 or TRBV6-3 to TRBJ2-3, with TRBD1 matching 9 bases. From germline, CDR1 is MNHEY and CDR2 SVGEGT. The CDR3 contains 13 residues. With 7 bases clipped from V and 3 bases from J, the junction kept 2 bases outside the gene matches. DNA of the CDR3: TGTGCCAGCACGGACAGGGGAACAGATACGCAGTATTTT. It encodes CASTDRGTDTQYF.

The rearrangement uses TRBV5-4 and TRBJ1-1; weak D call: TRBD1 (5 bases). The V gene's germline CDR1 is SGHNT and CDR2 YYREEE (reference sequence). The CDR3 runs to 19 residues. V lost 0 bases, J lost 0 bases, and 21 bases lay in between. CDR3 sequence (DNA): TGTGCCAGCAGCTTGGGTCATTCTCGGGACCGCATTTTGAACACTGAAGCTTTCTTT. Amino acid sequence: CASSLGHSRDRILNTEAFF.

This rearrangement joins TRBV5-1 to TRBJ2-5; 10 bases are a match to TRBD2. The J segment lost 6 bases and the V segment lost 5 bases, leaving 13 bases of the junction unmatched. CDR1 and CDR2 (germline): SGHRS, YFSETQ. The CDR3 is 16 amino acids. The CDR3 loop reads CASRSTSGNTKKTQYF. DNA for the CDR3: TGCGCCAGCAGATCCACTAGCGGGAATACGAAAAAGACCCAGTACTTC.

This clonotype has ten or more counts. The chain combines TRBV3-1 with TRBJ2-7; 10 nucleotides align to TRBD1. The germline CDR1 and CDR2 sequences are LGHDT and YNNKEL (reference sequence). V was pared by 4 bases and J by 6 bases, with 6 bases of the junction left unmatched. The CDR3 is 14 amino acids. CDR3 nucleotide sequence: TGTGCCAGCAGCCTTGGGACAGGGGTTGCCGAGCAGTACTTC. As protein: CASSLGTGVAEQYF.

This clonotype was detected a few times. The junction departs from germline at one end; a sequencing error may be responsible. The gene calls are TRBV6-1 and TRBJ2-3, with D tentatively TRBD2 (5 bases). The CDR3 loop spans 15 amino acids. The V gene's germline CDR1 is MNHNS and CDR2 SASEGT. CDR3 nucleotide sequence: TGTGCCAGCAGTTATACTTCTTCTAGCACAGATGCGCAGTATTTT. Protein sequence: CASSYTSSSTDAQYF.

This clonotype was observed many times. The chain has TRBV28 and TRBJ1-5; unclear D gene. Germline V gene lookup returns CDR1 MDHEN and CDR2 SYDVKM. V lost 8 bases to trimming and J lost 1 base, with 36 bases between them. The CDR3 runs to 22 residues. The CDR3 nucleotides are TGTGCCAGCCAAAGATGGTTCCCGGGAGTTACCTCCGAGTCGTTAAGCAATCAGCCCCAGCATTTT. It codes for CASQRWFPGVTSESLSNQPQHF. The full variable domain, completed using reference TRBV28 and TRBJ1-5, is DVKVTQSSRYLVKRTGEKVFLECVQDMDHENMFWYRQDPGLGLRLIYFSYDVKMKEKGDIPEGYSVSREKKERFSLILESASTNQTSMYLCASQRWFPGVTSESLSNQPQHFGDGTRLSIL.

The table lists this clonotype with many counts. The chain carries TRBV2 and TRBJ1-2, with D uncertain. This CDR3 contains 13 residues. Trimming cost V 0 bases and J 2 bases, with 4 bases left between them. Germline V CDR1 and CDR2: SNHLY, FYNNEI. The CDR3: CASSEAQNYGYTF. In DNA form, the CDR3 reads TGTGCCAGCAGTGAAGCCCAGAACTATGGCTACACCTTC.

About this clonotype: One end of the junction does not line up with germline, which may come from a read error. CDR3 in DNA: TGTGCCAGCAGCAAACAGGGAGGGATAGCCAAAAACACTCAGTACTTC. This codes for CASSKQGGIAKNTQYF. This chain joins TRBV12-3 or TRBV12-4 and TRBJ2-4, with a weak D call TRBD2 (7 bases). The CDR3 is 16 residues long.